The T cell receptor beta chain under discussion was sequenced for a study of blood T cells in healthy people across ages. About the study: About one barcoded beta molecule per two T cells came from capture by template switching.

The sample providers were healthy Caucasian people from Russia, aged about 6 to 95. Trimming removed 0 bases from V and 7 bases from J; junction bases left unmatched: 11. Germline V lookup: CDR1 SGHTA, CDR2 FQGNSA. The CDR3 totals 18 residues. A second about 7 to 12 cycle PCR used barcoded and J-beta primers. TCRdb re-called the 5' RACE reads through MiXCR, storing one row per CDR3 protein. Altogether hundreds of thousands of distinct CDR3 sequences are present, less than 45% being singletons, with the ten largest covering 25% to 30%. The sequencing input was blood. The chain recombines TRBV7-2 with TRBJ2-5; 13 positions agree with TRBD2. The source of this sequence is a man at least 80 years old in good health. The CDR3 DNA follows: TGTGCCAGCAGCTTAGCTGGACTAGCGGGAGCAGGGGGAGGGACCCAGTACTTC. Translating it yields CASSLAGLAGAGGGTQYF.